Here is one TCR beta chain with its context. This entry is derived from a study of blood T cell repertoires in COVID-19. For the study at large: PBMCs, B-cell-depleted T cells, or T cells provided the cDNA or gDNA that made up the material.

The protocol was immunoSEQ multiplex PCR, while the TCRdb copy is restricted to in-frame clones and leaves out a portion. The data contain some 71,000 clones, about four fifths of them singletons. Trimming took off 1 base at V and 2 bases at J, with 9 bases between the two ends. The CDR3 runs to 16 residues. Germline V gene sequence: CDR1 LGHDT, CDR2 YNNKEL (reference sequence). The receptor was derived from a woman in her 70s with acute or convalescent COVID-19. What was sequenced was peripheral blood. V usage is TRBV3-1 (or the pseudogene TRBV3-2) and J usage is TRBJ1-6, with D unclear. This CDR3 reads CASSQGPYPYNSPLHF. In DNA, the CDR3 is TGTGCCAGCAGCCAAGGGCCATATCCCTATAATTCACCCCTCCACTTT.